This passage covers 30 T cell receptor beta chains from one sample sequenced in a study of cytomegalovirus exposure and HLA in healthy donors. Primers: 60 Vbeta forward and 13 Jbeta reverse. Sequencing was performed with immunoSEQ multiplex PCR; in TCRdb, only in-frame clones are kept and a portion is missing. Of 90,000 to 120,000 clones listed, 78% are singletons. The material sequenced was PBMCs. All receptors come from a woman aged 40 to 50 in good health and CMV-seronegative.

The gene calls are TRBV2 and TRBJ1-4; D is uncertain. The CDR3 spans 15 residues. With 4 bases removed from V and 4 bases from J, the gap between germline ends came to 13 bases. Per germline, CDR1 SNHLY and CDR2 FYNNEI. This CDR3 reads CASSVHAGSNEKLFF. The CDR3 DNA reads TGTGCCAGCAGTGTACACGCGGGCAGTAATGAAAAACTGTTTTTT. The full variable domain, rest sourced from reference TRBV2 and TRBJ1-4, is EPEVTQTPSHQVTQMGQEVILRCVPISNHLYFYWYRQILGQKVEFLVSFYNNEISEKSEIFDDQFSVERPDGSNFTLKIRSTKLEDSAMYFCASSVHAGSNEKLFFGSGTQLSVL.

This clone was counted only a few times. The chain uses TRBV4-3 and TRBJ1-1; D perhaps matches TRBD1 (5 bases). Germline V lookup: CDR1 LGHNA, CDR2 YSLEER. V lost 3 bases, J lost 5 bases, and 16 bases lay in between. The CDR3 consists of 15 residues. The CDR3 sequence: CASSHQNTGPTEAFF. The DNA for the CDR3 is TGCGCCAGCAGCCATCAAAATACAGGACCGACTGAAGCTTTCTTT.

The CDR3 protein is CASSLAGRGDQPQHF. The CDR3 DNA is TGTGCCAGCAGCTTAGCGGGGAGGGGGGATCAGCCCCAGCATTTT. The genes are TRBV13 and TRBJ1-5, with TRBD1 as a possible D gene (6 bases). Germline lookup yields CDR1 PRHDT and CDR2 FYEKMQ (reference sequence). This CDR3 has 15 residues. Trimming left V 1 base short and J 5 bases short, with 12 bases between.

This CDR3 is CASSLYPPRGETQYF. CDR3 coding DNA: TGTGCCAGCAGTTTATACCCCCCCAGGGGTGAGACCCAGTACTTC. This chain joins TRBV27 and TRBJ2-5; maybe TRBD1 (6 bases). This CDR3 has 15 amino acids. Germline V gene lookup returns CDR1 MNHEY and CDR2 SMNVEV (reference sequence). Trimming took off 1 base at V and 5 bases at J, with 14 bases between the two ends.

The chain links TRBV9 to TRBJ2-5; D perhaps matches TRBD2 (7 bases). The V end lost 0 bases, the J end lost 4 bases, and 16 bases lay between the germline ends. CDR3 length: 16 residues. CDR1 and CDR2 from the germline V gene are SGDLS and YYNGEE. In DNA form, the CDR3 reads TGTGCCAGCAGCGTAGCTCCCCCAGGGGAGGGAGAGACCCAGTACTTC. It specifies CASSVAPPGEGETQYF.

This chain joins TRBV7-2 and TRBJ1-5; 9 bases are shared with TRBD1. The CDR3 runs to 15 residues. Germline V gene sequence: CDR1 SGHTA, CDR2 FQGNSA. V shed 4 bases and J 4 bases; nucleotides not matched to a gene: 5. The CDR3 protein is CASSSDRGRNQPQHF. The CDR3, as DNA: TGTGCCAGCAGCTCGGACAGGGGTAGGAATCAGCCCCAGCATTTT.

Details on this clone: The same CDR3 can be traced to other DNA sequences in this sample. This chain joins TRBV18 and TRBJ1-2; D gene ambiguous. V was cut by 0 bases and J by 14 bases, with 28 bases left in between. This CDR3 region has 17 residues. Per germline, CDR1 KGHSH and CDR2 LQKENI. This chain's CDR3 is CASSPPSPLGGSKRGTF. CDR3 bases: TGTGCCAGCTCACCACCCTCTCCGCTAGGAGGATCCAAACGCGGAACCTTC. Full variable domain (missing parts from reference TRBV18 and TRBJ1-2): NAGVMQNPRHLVRRRGQEARLRCSPMKGHSHVYWYRQLPEEGLKFMVYLQKENIIDESGMPKERFSAEFPKEGPSILRIQQVVRGDSAAYFCASSPPSPLGGSKRGTFGSGTRLTVV.

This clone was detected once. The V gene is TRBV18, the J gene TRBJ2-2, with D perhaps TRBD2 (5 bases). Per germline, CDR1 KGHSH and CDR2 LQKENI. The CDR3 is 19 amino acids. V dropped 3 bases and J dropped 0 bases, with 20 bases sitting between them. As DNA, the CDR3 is TGTGCCAGCTCACCGTCGGTCCGGGCGGAGACTACGAACACCGGGGAGCTGTTTTTT. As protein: CASSPSVRAETTNTGELFF.

CDR3: CASSQDPMLAGVYEQYF. DNA of the CDR3: TGTGCCAGCAGCCAAGATCCCATGTTAGCGGGAGTATACGAGCAGTACTTC. The chain combines TRBV4-2 with TRBJ2-7; 9 bases align to TRBD2. Germline CDR1 LGHNA, CDR2 YNFKEQ. The CDR3 spans 17 residues. V trimming: 0 bases; J trimming: 4 bases; junction bases outside the gene matches: 10.

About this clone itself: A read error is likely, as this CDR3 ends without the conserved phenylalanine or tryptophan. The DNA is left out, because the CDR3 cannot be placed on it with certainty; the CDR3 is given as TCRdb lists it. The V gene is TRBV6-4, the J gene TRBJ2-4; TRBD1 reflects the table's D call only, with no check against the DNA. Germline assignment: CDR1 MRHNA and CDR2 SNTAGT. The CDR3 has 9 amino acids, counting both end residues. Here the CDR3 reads CASSDDQGD.

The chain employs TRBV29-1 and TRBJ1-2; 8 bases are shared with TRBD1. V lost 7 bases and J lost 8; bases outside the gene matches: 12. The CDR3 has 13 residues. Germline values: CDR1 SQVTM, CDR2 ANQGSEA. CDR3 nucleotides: TGCAGCGCCGGAAAACAGGGGGGTCTGGGCTACACCTTC. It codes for CSAGKQGGLGYTF.

Written as DNA, the CDR3 is TGCGCCAGCAGCTTGCTCTTGGGGCAGGGGGTCTACAATGAGCAGTTCTTC. This codes for CASSLLLGQGVYNEQFF. The chain carries TRBV5-1 and TRBJ2-1, with 7 bases that match TRBD1. V lost 1 base and J lost 3; bases outside the gene matches: 10. There are 17 residues in the CDR3. Germline loops: CDR1 SGHRS, CDR2 YFSETQ. The whole variable domain, filled in from reference TRBV5-1 and TRBJ2-1, reads KAGVTQTPRYLIKTRGQQVTLSCSPISGHRSVSWYQQTPGQGLQFLFEYFSETQRNKGNFPGRFSGRQFSNSRSEMNVSTLELGDSALYLCASSLLLGQGVYNEQFFGPGTRLTVL.

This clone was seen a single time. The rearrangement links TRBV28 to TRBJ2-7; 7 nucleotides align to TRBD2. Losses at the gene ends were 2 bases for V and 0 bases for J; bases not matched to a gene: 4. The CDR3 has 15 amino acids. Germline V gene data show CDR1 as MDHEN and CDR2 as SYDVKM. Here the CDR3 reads CASSLGGRASYEQYF. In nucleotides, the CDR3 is TGTGCCAGCAGTTTAGGGGGGAGGGCCTCCTACGAGCAGTACTTC. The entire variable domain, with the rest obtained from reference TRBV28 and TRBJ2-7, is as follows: DVKVTQSSRYLVKRTGEKVFLECVQDMDHENMFWYRQDPGLGLRLIYFSYDVKMKEKGDIPEGYSVSREKKERFSLILESASTNQTSMYLCASSLGGRASYEQYFGPGTRLTVT.

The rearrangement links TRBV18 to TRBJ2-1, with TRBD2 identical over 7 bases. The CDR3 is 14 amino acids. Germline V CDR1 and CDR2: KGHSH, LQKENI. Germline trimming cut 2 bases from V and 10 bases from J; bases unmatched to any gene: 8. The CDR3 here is CASSPGGGKGEQFF. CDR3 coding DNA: TGTGCCAGCTCACCAGGGGGGGGAAAGGGAGAGCAGTTCTTC.

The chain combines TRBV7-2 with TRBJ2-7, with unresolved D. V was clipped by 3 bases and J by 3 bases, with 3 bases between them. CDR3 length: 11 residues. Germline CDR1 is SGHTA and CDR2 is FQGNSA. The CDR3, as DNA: TGTGCCAGCAGCTTGTACTACGAGCAGTACTTC. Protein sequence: CASSLYYEQYF. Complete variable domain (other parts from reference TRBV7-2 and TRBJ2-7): GAGVSQSPSNKVTEKGKDVELRCDPISGHTALYWYRQSLGQGLEFLIYFQGNSAPDKSGLPSDRFSAERTGGSVSTLTIQRTQQEDSAVYLCASSLYYEQYFGPGTRLTVT.

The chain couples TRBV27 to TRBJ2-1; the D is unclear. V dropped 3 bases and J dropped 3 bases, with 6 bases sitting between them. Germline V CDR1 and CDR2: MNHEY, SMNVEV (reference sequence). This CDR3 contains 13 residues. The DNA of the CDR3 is TGTGCCAGCAGTTTCCAATTCTACAATGAGCAGTTCTTC. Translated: CASSFQFYNEQFF.

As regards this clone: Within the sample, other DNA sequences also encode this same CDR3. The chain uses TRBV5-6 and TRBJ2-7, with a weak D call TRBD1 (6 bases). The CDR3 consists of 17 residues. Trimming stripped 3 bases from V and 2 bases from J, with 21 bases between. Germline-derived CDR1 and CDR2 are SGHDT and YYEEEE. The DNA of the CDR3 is TGTGCCAGCAGCTCCCGATCGACAGGAGGACCCGCCTACGAGCAGTACTTC. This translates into CASSSRSTGGPAYEQYF.

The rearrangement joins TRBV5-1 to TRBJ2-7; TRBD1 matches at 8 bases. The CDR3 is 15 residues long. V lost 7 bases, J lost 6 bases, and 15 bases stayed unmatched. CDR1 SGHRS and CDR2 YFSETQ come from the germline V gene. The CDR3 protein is CASAMDRAVSGEQYF. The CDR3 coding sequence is TGCGCCAGCGCGATGGACAGGGCTGTCTCTGGCGAGCAGTACTTC.

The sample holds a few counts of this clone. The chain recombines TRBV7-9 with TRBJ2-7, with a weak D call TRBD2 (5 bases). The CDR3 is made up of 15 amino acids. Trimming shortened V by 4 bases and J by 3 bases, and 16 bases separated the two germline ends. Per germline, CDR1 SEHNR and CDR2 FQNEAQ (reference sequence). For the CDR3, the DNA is TGTGCCAGCAGCTCATTCCGGACTGGCGTCTACGAGCAGTACTTC. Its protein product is CASSSFRTGVYEQYF.

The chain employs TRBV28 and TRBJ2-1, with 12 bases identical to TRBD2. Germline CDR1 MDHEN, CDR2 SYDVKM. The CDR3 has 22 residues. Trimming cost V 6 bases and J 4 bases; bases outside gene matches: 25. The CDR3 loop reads CASSLYLLTGLTSGRMYNEQFF. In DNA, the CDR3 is TGTGCCAGCAGCTTGTACCTCCTGACGGGGCTCACTAGCGGGAGGATGTACAATGAGCAGTTCTTC.

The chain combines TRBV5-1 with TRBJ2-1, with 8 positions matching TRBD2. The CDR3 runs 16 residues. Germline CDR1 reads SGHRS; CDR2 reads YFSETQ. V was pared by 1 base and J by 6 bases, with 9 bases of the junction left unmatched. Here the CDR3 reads CASSLTSPGGSNEQFF. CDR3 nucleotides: TGCGCCAGCAGCTTGACCTCCCCGGGAGGGAGCAATGAGCAGTTCTTC.

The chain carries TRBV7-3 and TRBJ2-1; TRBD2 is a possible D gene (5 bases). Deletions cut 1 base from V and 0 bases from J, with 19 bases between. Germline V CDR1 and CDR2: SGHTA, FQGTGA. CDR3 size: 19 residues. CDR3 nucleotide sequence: TGTGCCAGCAGCTTAAACGCGATGAAAGCTGGGAGCTCCTACAATGAGCAGTTCTTC. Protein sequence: CASSLNAMKAGSSYNEQFF.

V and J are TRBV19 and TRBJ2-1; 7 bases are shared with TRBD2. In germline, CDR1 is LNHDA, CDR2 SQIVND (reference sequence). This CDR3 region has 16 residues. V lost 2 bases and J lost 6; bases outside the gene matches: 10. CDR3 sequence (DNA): TGTGCCAGTAGTATAATGGGGGAGGGCCTTGGCAATGAGCAGTTCTTC. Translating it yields CASSIMGEGLGNEQFF.

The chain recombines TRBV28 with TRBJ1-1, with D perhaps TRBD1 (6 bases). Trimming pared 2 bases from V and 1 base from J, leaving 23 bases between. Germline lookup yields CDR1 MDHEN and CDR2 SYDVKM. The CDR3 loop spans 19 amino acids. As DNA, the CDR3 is TGTGCCAGCAGTTTAAGGGGTTGGCGTGGGGGCGCCGGGAACACTGAAGCTTTCTTT. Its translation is CASSLRGWRGGAGNTEAFF.

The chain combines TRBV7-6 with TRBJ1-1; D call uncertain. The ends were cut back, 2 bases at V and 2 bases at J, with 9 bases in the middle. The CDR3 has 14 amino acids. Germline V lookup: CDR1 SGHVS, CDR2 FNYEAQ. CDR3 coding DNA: TGTGCCAGCAGCTTAAGAGGGTCTAACACTGAAGCTTTCTTT. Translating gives CASSLRGSNTEAFF.

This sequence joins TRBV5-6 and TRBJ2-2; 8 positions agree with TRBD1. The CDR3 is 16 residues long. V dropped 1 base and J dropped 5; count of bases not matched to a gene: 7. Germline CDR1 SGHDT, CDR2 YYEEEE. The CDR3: CASSLLSQGATGELFF. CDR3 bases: TGTGCCAGCAGCTTGTTAAGCCAGGGGGCTACCGGGGAGCTGTTTTTT.

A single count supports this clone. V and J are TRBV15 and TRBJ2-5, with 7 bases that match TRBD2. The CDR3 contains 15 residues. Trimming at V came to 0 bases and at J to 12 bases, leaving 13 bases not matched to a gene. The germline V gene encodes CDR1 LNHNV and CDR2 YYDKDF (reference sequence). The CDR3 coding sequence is TGTGCCACCAGCAGAGATCGACCTAGCAGCGGGAACGAGTACTTC. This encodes CATSRDRPSSGNEYF. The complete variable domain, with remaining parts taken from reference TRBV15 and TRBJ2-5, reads DAMVIQNPRYQVTQFGKPVTLSCSQTLNHNVMYWYQQKSSQAPKLLFHYYDKDFNNEADTPDNFQSRRPNTSFCFLDIRSPGLGDTAMYLCATSRDRPSSGNEYFGPGTRLLVL.

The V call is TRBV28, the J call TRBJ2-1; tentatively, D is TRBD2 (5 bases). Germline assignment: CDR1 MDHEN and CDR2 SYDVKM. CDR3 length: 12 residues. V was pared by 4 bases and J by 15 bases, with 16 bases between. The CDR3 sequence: CASSSTGKLLFF. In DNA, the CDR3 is TGTGCCAGCAGTTCCACGGGGAAGTTGCTGTTCTTC.

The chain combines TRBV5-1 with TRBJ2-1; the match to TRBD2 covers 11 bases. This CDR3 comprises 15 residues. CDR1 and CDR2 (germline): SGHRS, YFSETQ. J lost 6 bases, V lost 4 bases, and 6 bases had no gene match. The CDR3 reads CASSVLAGECNEQFF. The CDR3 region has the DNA TGCGCCAGCAGCGTACTAGCGGGAGAATGCAATGAGCAGTTCTTC.

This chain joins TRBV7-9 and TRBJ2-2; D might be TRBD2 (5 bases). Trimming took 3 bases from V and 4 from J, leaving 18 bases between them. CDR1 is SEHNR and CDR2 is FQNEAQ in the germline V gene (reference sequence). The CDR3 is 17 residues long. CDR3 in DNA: TGTGCCAGCAGCTTTACCCCTGCGGGTGTCCTCACCGGGGAGCTGTTTTTT. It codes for CASSFTPAGVLTGELFF.